The clone carrying this T cell receptor beta chain was seen a handful of times. This sample's time point: newly diagnosed GD, antithyroid drugs for less than 3 months. Scientists built the TCR library using RNA that was extracted from PBMCs. This entry comes from a study of regulatory T cells in long-lasting Graves disease. With iRepertoire HTBI primers and Arm-PCR of CDR3 regions, TCR beta libraries were built. TCRdb passed the multiplex PCR reads through MiXCR, listing each CDR3 protein once. The table lists 350,000 to 450,000 distinct CDR3 sequences, 14% to 15% of them singletons. The germline gives CDR1 MNHEY, CDR2 SVGEGT. The V gene lost 6 bases and the J gene lost 3 bases, with 27 bases spanning the gap. CDR3 size: 19 residues. This same sample was also taken into another study, of T cells in Graves' hyperthyroidism and ophthalmopathy. From that paper: Researchers found most expanded thyroid clonotypes above 0.001 in blood as well.

The origin of this receptor is a woman aged 25 to 39 with Graves disease. The input for sequencing was peripheral blood mononuclear cells (PBMCs), taken at new diagnosis, from a patient treated with antithyroid drugs. The chain is built from TRBV6-2 or TRBV6-3 and TRBJ2-1; tentatively, D is TRBD1 or TRBD2 (5 bases each). CDR3 region: CASRPSGPGPESHYNEQFF. The CDR3 DNA reads as TGTGCCAGCAGGCCCAGCGGACCAGGGCCGGAATCCCACTACAATGAGCAGTTCTTC.